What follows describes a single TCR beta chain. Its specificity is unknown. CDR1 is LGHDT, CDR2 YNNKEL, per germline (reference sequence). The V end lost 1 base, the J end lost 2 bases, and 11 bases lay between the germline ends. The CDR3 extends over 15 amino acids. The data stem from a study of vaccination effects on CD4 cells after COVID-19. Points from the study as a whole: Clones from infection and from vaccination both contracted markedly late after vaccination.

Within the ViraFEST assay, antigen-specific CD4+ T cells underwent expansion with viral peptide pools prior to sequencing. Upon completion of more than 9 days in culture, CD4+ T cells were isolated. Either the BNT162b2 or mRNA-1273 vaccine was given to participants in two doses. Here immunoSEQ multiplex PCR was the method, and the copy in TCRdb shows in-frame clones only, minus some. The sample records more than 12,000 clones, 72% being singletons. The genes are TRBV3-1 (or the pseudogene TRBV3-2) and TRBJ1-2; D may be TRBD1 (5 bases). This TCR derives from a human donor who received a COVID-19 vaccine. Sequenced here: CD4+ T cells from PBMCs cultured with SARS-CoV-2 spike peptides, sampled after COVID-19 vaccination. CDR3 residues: CASSQGGQINYGYTF. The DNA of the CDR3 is TGTGCCAGCAGCCAAGGGGGCCAGATCAACTATGGCTACACCTTC.